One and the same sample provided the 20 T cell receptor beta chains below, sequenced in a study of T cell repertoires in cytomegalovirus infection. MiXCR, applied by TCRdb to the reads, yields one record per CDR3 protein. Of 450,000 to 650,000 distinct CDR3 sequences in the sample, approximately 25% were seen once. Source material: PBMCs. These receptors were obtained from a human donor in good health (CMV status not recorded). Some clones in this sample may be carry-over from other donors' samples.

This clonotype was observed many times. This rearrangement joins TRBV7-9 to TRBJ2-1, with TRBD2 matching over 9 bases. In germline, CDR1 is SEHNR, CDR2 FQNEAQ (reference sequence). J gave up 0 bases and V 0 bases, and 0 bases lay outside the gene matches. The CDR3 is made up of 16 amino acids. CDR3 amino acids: CASSLASGSSYNEQFF. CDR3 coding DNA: TGTGCCAGCAGCTTAGCTAGCGGGAGCTCCTACAATGAGCAGTTCTTC.

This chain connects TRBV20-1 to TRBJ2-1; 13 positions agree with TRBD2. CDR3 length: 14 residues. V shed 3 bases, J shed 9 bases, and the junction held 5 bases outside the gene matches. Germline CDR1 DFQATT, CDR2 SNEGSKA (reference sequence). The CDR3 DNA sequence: TGCAGTGCTAGTGTACTAGCGGGAGGGGGTGAGCAGTTCTTC. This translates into CSASVLAGGGEQFF.

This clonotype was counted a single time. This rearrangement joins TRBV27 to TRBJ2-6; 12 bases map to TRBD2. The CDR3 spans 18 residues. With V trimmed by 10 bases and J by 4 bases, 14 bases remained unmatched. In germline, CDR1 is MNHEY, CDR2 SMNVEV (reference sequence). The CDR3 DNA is TGTGCCACCAAACCCGGACTAGCGGGGACCCCCGGGGCCAACGTCCTGACTTTC. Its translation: CATKPGLAGTPGANVLTF.

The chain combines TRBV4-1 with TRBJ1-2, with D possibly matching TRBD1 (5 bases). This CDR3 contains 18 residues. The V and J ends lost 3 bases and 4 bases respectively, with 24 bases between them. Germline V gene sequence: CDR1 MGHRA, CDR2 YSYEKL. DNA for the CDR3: TGCGCCAGCAGCCAGGACACTGCCCTCAGCTCTATCTCCTATGGCTACACCTTC. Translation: CASSQDTALSSISYGYTF.

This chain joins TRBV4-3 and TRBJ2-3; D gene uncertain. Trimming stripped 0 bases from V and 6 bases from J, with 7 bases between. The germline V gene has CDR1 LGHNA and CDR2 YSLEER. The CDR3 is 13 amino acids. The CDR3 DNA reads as TGCGCCAGCAGCCAAGATCCAGTGGATACGCAGTATTTT. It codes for CASSQDPVDTQYF.

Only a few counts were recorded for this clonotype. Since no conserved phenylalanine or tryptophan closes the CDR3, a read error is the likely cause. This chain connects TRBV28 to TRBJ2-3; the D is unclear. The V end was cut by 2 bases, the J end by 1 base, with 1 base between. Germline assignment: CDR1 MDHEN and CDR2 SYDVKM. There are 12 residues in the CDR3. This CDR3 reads CASSLGTDTQYL. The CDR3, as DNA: TGTGCCAGCAGTTTAGGCACAGATACGCAGTATCTT.

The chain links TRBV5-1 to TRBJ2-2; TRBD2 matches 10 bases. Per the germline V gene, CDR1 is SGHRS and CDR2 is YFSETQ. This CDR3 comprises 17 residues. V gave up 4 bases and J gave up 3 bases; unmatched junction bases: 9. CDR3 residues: CASSRNLAGEDTGELFF. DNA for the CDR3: TGCGCCAGCAGCCGAAACCTAGCGGGAGAGGACACCGGGGAGCTGTTTTTT.

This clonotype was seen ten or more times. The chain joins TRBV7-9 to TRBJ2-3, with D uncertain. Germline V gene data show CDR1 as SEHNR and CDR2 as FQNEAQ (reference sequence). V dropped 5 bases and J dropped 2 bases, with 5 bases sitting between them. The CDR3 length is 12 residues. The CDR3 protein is CASSRTTDTQYF. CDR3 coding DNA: TGTGCCAGCAGCCGAACCACAGATACGCAGTATTTT.

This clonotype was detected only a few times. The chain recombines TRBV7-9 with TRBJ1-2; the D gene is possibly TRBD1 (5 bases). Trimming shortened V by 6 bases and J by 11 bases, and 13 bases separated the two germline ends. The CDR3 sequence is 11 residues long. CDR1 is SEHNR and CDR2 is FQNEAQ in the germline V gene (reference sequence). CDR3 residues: CASSLSTAYTF. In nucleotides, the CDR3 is TGTGCCAGCAGTTTGTCGACAGCGTACACCTTC.

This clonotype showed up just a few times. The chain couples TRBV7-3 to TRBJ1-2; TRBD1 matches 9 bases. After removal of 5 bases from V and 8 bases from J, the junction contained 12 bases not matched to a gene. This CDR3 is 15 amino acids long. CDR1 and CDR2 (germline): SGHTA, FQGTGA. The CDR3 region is CASSLSRDRVEGYTF. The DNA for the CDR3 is TGTGCCAGCAGCCTCTCCCGGGACAGGGTAGAAGGCTACACCTTC. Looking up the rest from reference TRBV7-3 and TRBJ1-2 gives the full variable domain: GAGVSQTPSNKVTEKGKYVELRCDPISGHTALYWYRQSLGQGPEFLIYFQGTGAADDSGLPNDRFFAVRPEGSVSTLKIQRTERGDSAVYLCASSLSRDRVEGYTFGSGTRLTVV.

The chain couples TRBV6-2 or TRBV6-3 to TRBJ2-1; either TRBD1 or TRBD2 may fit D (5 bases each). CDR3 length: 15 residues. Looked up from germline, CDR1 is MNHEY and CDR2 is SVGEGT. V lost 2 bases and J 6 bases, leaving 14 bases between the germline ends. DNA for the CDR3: TGTGCCAGCAGTTACGGGGGACCGGTTGTCAATGAGCAGTTCTTC. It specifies CASSYGGPVVNEQFF.

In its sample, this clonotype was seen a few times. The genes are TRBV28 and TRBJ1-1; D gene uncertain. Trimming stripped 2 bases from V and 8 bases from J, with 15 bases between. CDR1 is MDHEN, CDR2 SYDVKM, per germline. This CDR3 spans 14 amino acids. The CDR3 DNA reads TGTGCCAGCAGTTTAGCCGGGAGGCTCTTAGAAGCTTTCTTT. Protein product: CASSLAGRLLEAFF.

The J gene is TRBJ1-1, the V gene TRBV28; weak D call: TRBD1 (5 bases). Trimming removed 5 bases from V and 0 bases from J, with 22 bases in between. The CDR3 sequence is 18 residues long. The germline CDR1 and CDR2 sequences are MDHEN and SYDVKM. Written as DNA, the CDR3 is TGTGCCAGCAGTCCCCTGAGTGGGGTAGGGGTTATGAACACTGAAGCTTTCTTT. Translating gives CASSPLSGVGVMNTEAFF.

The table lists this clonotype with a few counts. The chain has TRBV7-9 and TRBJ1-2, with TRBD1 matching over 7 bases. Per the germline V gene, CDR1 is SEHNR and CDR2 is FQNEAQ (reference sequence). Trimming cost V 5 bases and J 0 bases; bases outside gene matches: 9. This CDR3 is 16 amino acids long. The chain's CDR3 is CASSIRDRRANYGYTF. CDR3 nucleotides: TGTGCCAGCAGCATCCGGGACAGACGAGCTAACTATGGCTACACCTTC.

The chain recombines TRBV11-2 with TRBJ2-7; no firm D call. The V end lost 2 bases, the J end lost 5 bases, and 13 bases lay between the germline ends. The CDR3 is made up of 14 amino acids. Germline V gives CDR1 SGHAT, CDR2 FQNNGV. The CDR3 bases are TGTGCCAGCAGCTTAAACGGGTGGACGGACGAGCAGTACGTC. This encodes CASSLNGWTDEQYV.

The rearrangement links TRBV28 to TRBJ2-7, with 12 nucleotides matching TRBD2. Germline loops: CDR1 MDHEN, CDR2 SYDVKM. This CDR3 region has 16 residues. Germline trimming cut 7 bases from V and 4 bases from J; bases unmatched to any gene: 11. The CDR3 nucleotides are TGTGCCAGCACTACAGGCCCGACTAGCGGGAGTTACGAGCAGTACTTC. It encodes CASTTGPTSGSYEQYF.

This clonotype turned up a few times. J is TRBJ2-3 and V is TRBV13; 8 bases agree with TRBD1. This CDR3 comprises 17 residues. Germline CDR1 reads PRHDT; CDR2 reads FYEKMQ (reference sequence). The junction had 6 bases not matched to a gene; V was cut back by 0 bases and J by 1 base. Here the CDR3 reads CASSLGLSGQGTDTQYF. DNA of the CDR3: TGTGCCAGCAGCTTAGGCCTTTCGGGACAGGGCACAGATACGCAGTATTTT. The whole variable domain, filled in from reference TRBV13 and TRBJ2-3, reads AAGVIQSPRHLIKEKRETATLKCYPIPRHDTVYWYQQGPGQDPQFLISFYEKMQSDKGSIPDRFSAQQFSDYHSELNMSSLELGDSALYFCASSLGLSGQGTDTQYFGPGTRLTVL.

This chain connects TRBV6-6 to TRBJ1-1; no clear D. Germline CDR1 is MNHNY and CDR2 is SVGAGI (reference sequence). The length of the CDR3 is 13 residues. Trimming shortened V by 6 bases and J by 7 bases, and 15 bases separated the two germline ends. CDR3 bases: TGTGCCAGCAGCCCCCCGAAGGTTGTTGAAGCTTTCTTT. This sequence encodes CASSPPKVVEAFF.

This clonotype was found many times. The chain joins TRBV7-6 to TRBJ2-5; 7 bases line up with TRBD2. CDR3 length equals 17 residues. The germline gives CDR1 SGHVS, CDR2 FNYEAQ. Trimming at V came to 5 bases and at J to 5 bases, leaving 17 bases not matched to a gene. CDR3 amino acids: CASSNPTGGGPRETQYF. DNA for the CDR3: TGTGCCAGCAGCAATCCGACGGGAGGCGGACCCCGGGAGACCCAGTACTTC.

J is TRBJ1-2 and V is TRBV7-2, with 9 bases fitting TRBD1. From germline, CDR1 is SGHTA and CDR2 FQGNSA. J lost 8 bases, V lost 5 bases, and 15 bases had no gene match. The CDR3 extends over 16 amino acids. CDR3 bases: TGTGCCAGCAGCCAAACGACACCGGGACAGGGTTGGGGCTACACCTTC. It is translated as CASSQTTPGQGWGYTF.